This T cell receptor beta chain emerged from a study of regulatory T cells in long-lasting Graves disease. HTBI primers from iRepertoire and Arm-PCR of CDR3 regions yielded the TCR beta libraries. TCRdb reprocessed the multiplex PCR reads via MiXCR and lists one record per CDR3 protein. Among hundreds of thousands of distinct CDR3 sequences listed, around 32% were seen once. The time point was: persistent/refractory GD, antithyroid drugs over 5 years with positive TRAb. The TCR library was made from RNA extracted from PBMCs. Germline lookup yields CDR1 LNHNV and CDR2 YYDKDF (reference sequence). This CDR3 has 16 residues. V was shortened by 2 bases and J by 1 base, with 14 bases between the two germline ends. This clonotype showed up many times.

The sequence was collected from a female donor with Graves disease. The chain recombines TRBV15 with TRBJ2-5; D is perhaps TRBD1 (6 bases). Here the sequenced sample was peripheral blood mononuclear cells (PBMCs), taken when the disease was refractory, from a patient treated with antithyroid drugs. The CDR3 DNA reads TGTGCCACCAGCAGACCTGGGGGCAGGGGCCAAGAGACCCAGTACTTC. Residues: CATSRPGGRGQETQYF.